This T cell receptor (beta chain) comes out of a study of blood T cell repertoires in COVID-19. At the level of the study: Acute-phase and convalescent COVID-19 samples originated in the United States, Italy and Spain. In each case, the material was cDNA or gDNA derived from T cells, B-cell-depleted T cells, or PBMCs.

Original handling: For nucleated cells, counts were estimated from reference gene primer amplification. Data came from immunoSEQ multiplex PCR; TCRdb stores just in-frame clones and leaves some out. That table supplies the V and J calls and clone size; D and trimming were determined from the DNA. Of over 65,000 clones listed, 80% to 90% are singletons. Sequenced sample: peripheral blood. This receptor was obtained from a human donor in a cohort sampled during active COVID-19.

CDR3 loop: CASSRPRNRENIQYF. CDR3 DNA: TGTGCCAGCAGTAGGCCCCGGAACAGGGAAAACATTCAGTACTTC. The V call is TRBV6-6, the J call TRBJ2-4; D may be TRBD1 (6 bases). CDR1 is MNHNY, CDR2 SVGAGI, per germline (reference sequence). The germline V and J ends were trimmed by 5 bases and 5 bases, with 16 bases remaining between them. This CDR3 has 15 amino acids.